The 23 T cell receptor beta chains below all came from one sample that was sequenced in a study of blood T cell repertoires in COVID-19. Libraries were prepared by immunoSEQ multiplex PCR; TCRdb keeps only in-frame clonotypes and omits some of them. The repertoire includes over 150,000 clones, around 86% of them detected once, and 0.58% sits in the top ten. Sequenced: peripheral blood. Receptors originate from a man aged 55 to 70 with COVID-19, enrolled during active disease.

This clone came up once. The rearrangement joins TRBV6-1 to TRBJ1-5; the D gene is possibly TRBD1 (6 bases). Trimming took 3 bases from V and 4 from J, leaving 10 bases between them. Germline CDR1 and CDR2: MNHNS and SASEGT. The CDR3 consists of 14 residues. This CDR3 is CASSEQGPNQPQHF. DNA for the CDR3: TGTGCCAGCAGTGAGCAGGGGCCGAATCAGCCCCAGCATTTT.

The gene calls are TRBV19 and TRBJ2-1, with 8 positions matching TRBD1. J gave up 4 bases and V 0 bases, and 5 bases lay outside the gene matches. Germline assignment: CDR1 LNHDA and CDR2 SQIVND (reference sequence). This CDR3 contains 16 residues. DNA for the CDR3: TGTGCCAGTAGTATAGAGGGCAGGGGGCGGTACAATGAGCAGTTCTTC. This translates into CASSIEGRGRYNEQFF.

The chain joins TRBV4-3 to TRBJ2-3; the match to TRBD2 covers 11 bases. The CDR3 consists of 19 residues. Looked up from germline, CDR1 is LGHNA and CDR2 is YSLEER. The trim removed 1 base at V and 0 bases at J, leaving 9 bases unmatched. This chain's CDR3 is CASSQVWTSGFPSTDTQYF. The CDR3 region has the DNA TGCGCCAGCAGCCAAGTTTGGACTAGCGGGTTCCCTAGCACAGATACGCAGTATTTT.

The chain has TRBV29-1 and TRBJ2-1, with D tentatively TRBD2 (7 bases). The V end was cut by 7 bases, the J end by 9 bases, with 19 bases between. CDR1 is SQVTM, CDR2 ANQGSEA, per germline. CDR3 size: 13 residues. The CDR3 DNA reads as TGCAGCGCCGCGGGCTGGGGGGGCACTGAGCAGTTCTTC. Translating gives CSAAGWGGTEQFF.

DNA of the CDR3: TGCGCCAGCAGCTTGATTTCAGGGGGCGGTCAGCCCCAGCATTTT. This codes for CASSLISGGGQPQHF. V and J are TRBV5-1 and TRBJ1-5; 8 positions match TRBD1. CDR3 length: 15 residues. V gave up 1 base and J gave up 6 bases; unmatched junction bases: 6. Germline CDR1 reads SGHRS; CDR2 reads YFSETQ.

The chain carries TRBV10-3 and TRBJ1-1; a weak D match, TRBD1 (5 bases). Trimming shortened V by 2 bases and J by 1 base, and 5 bases separated the two germline ends. The CDR3 contains 13 residues. Germline V lookup: CDR1 ENHRY, CDR2 SYGVKD. In DNA, the CDR3 is TGTGCCATCAGTGAGACAGGGAACACTGAAGCTTTCTTT. The encoded protein is CAISETGNTEAFF.

The chain uses TRBV6-4 and TRBJ1-5, with 9 bases identical to TRBD1. Per the germline V gene, CDR1 is MRHNA and CDR2 is SNTAGT. V lost 9 bases, J lost 2 bases, and 14 bases stayed unmatched. The CDR3 consists of 17 residues. The CDR3 sequence: CARTGTGIFSGNQPQHF. CDR3 coding DNA: TGTGCCAGAACAGGGACAGGGATTTTTAGTGGCAATCAGCCCCAGCATTTT.

The chain employs TRBV6-5 and TRBJ2-3; 7 bases line up with TRBD1. J lost 3 bases, V lost 6 bases, and 3 bases had no gene match. Looked up from germline, CDR1 is MNHEY and CDR2 is SVGAGI. The CDR3 runs 13 residues. The CDR3, as DNA: TGTGCCAGCAGGGAGACAGGGACAGATACGCAGTATTTT. Translated: CASRETGTDTQYF.

In its sample, this clone was seen once. The rearrangement uses TRBV7-3 and TRBJ2-7; 11 nucleotides line up with TRBD1. There are 15 residues in the CDR3. The junction had 6 bases not matched to a gene; V was cut back by 5 bases and J by 3 bases. CDR1 and CDR2 (germline): SGHTA, FQGTGA. CDR3 nucleotides: TGTGCCAGCAGCCTCGGACAGGGGGCAGTCTACGAGCAGTACTTC. Its protein is CASSLGQGAVYEQYF.

The gene calls are TRBV10-3 and TRBJ2-3; D is perhaps TRBD1 (5 bases). The V end lost 6 bases, the J end lost 0 bases, and 16 bases lay between the germline ends. Germline CDR1 ENHRY, CDR2 SYGVKD. CDR3 length: 16 residues. CDR3 residues: CAISDLTGASTDTQYF. The CDR3 coding sequence is TGTGCCATCAGCGACCTTACAGGAGCTAGCACAGATACGCAGTATTTT.

The rearrangement uses TRBV24-1 and TRBJ2-1; 11 bases fit TRBD2. V shed 3 bases, J shed 3 bases, and the junction held 6 bases outside the gene matches. The length of the CDR3 is 17 residues. Germline V gene lookup returns CDR1 KGHDR and CDR2 SFDVKD. The CDR3 bases are TGTGCCACCAGTGATCCCACCGGGACTAGCGGCTACAATGAGCAGTTCTTC. Its protein product is CATSDPTGTSGYNEQFF.

This chain links TRBV24-1 with TRBJ2-1; TRBD1 matches 7 bases. The ends lost 7 bases at V and 6 bases at J; junction bases unmatched: 8. This CDR3 is built from 14 residues. The germline gives CDR1 KGHDR, CDR2 SFDVKD. In nucleotides, the CDR3 is TGTGCCACCAGCCTGACAGGGAGTAGCAATGAGCAGTTCTTC. This translates into CATSLTGSSNEQFF.

J is TRBJ2-5 and V is TRBV7-3; 7 bases agree with TRBD1. J gave up 4 bases and V 0 bases, and 2 bases lay outside the gene matches. CDR3 length: 14 residues. CDR1 and CDR2 from the germline V gene are SGHTA and FQGTGA. This CDR3 is CASSLTQGVETQYF. Written as DNA, the CDR3 is TGTGCCAGCAGCTTAACCCAGGGGGTAGAGACCCAGTACTTC.

The chain couples TRBV4-3 to TRBJ2-4, with TRBD2 matching over 10 bases. The CDR3 loop spans 19 amino acids. V was clipped by 0 bases and J by 3 bases; unmatched bases: 11. Germline V gene sequence: CDR1 LGHNA, CDR2 YSLEER. The CDR3 bases are TGCGCCAGCAGCCAAGATCCAGCGGGAGGGCCGGGGATCAAAAACATTCAGTACTTC. Translated, it gives CASSQDPAGGPGIKNIQYF.

Only one count was recorded for this clone. The chain links TRBV6-5 to TRBJ2-4; D gene uncertain. Germline V gene sequence: CDR1 MNHEY, CDR2 SVGAGI. Trimming took 0 bases from V and 0 from J, leaving 6 bases between them. The length of the CDR3 is 15 residues. The CDR3 protein is CASSYSQLAKNIQYF. As DNA, the CDR3 is TGTGCCAGCAGTTACTCACAGTTAGCCAAAAACATTCAGTACTTC.

V gene TRBV4-3 combines with J gene TRBJ2-7; D might be TRBD2 (5 bases). V lost 0 bases, J lost 2 bases, and 8 bases lay in between. Germline V gene lookup returns CDR1 LGHNA and CDR2 YSLEER. CDR3 length equals 14 residues. The CDR3 loop reads CASSQEEVAYEQYF. The CDR3 DNA follows: TGCGCCAGCAGCCAAGAGGAGGTTGCCTACGAGCAGTACTTC.

The chain uses TRBV7-3 and TRBJ1-3; TRBD1 might be the D (5 bases). Germline CDR1 and CDR2: SGHTA and FQGTGA. V gave up 5 bases and J gave up 0 bases, with 14 bases separating them. This CDR3 comprises 16 residues. The CDR3 region has the DNA TGTGCCAGCAGCCCCACCACACAGGACTCTGGAAACACCATATATTTT. Translation: CASSPTTQDSGNTIYF.

This clone was seen just once. This chain joins TRBV27 and TRBJ1-6, with 10 bases lining up with TRBD1. The germline CDR1 and CDR2 sequences are MNHEY and SMNVEV (reference sequence). CDR3 length equals 15 residues. Germline trimming cut 6 bases from V and 9 bases from J; bases unmatched to any gene: 8. CDR3 protein: CASRDRGLRGSPLHF. The DNA for the CDR3 is TGTGCCAGCAGGGACAGGGGGTTGAGGGGTTCACCCCTCCACTTT.

CDR3 DNA sequence: TGCGCCAGCAGCCGATATGAATCCCGGGGTCAGTTATATTCACCCCTCCACTTT. Amino acids: CASSRYESRGQLYSPLHF. This chain links TRBV4-1 with TRBJ1-6, with D unclear. Germline CDR1 MGHRA, CDR2 YSYEKL. This CDR3 is 18 amino acids long. Trimming removed 4 bases from V and 8 bases from J, with 24 bases in between.

This sequence joins TRBV6-6 and TRBJ2-3, with D tentatively TRBD1 (6 bases). The CDR3 has 15 amino acids. The germline CDR1 and CDR2 sequences are MNHNY and SVGAGI (reference sequence). Trimming shortened V by 4 bases and J by 1 base, and 12 bases separated the two germline ends. The CDR3 loop is CASSSQQGRTDTQYF. In nucleotides, the CDR3 is TGTGCCAGCAGTTCTCAACAGGGACGCACAGATACGCAGTATTTT.

The J gene is TRBJ1-2, the V gene TRBV10-3; the match to TRBD1 covers 7 bases. Germline lookup yields CDR1 ENHRY and CDR2 SYGVKD. The V and J ends lost 6 bases and 3 bases, in that order; junction bases with no gene match: 7. This CDR3 is 14 amino acids long. This CDR3 reads CAISEQGSYYGYTF. The CDR3 coding sequence is TGTGCCATCAGCGAACAGGGGTCCTACTATGGCTACACCTTC.

This clone has more than one count but fewer than ten. The V and J genes are TRBV6-5 and TRBJ2-3; a weak D match, TRBD2 (6 bases). Germline values: CDR1 MNHEY, CDR2 SVGAGI. The CDR3 has 14 amino acids. V was clipped by 2 bases and J by 2 bases, with 8 bases between them. The CDR3: CASSYRDFTDTQYF. The DNA for the CDR3 is TGTGCCAGCAGTTACCGGGACTTCACAGATACGCAGTATTTT.

This clone has more than one count but fewer than ten. The chain joins TRBV4-2 to TRBJ2-7, with D maybe TRBD2 (7 bases). The germline CDR1 and CDR2 sequences are LGHNA and YNFKEQ. CDR3 size: 16 residues. V was clipped by 4 bases and J by 7 bases, with 23 bases between them. This CDR3 is CASSPLLGRGMREQYF. Written as DNA, the CDR3 is TGTGCCAGCAGCCCTCTGTTAGGGAGGGGGATGAGGGAGCAGTACTTC.